These 18 T cell receptor beta chains share one sample of origin, sequenced in a study of OX40 agonist ivuxolimab in advanced cancers. Some clones are missing from TCRdb's copy, which holds only in-frame ones; the method was immunoSEQ multiplex PCR. The table has 50,000 or so clones, over 80% seen once. The sample here was CD4+ or CD8+ T cells sorted from blood, taken in a trial of the OX40 agonist ivuxolimab. The receptors stem from an adult with an advanced solid tumor such as melanoma, head and neck, liver or kidney cancer.

The chain joins TRBV28 to TRBJ1-1; no clear D. The CDR3 is made up of 13 amino acids. Per the germline V gene, CDR1 is MDHEN and CDR2 is SYDVKM. V dropped 3 bases and J dropped 4 bases, with 9 bases sitting between them. Here the CDR3 reads CASSFWGSTEAFF. DNA for the CDR3: TGTGCCAGCAGTTTTTGGGGTAGCACTGAAGCTTTCTTT.

The chain carries TRBV27 and TRBJ2-7; 7 bases map to TRBD1. Germline V CDR1 and CDR2: MNHEY, SMNVEV (reference sequence). The CDR3 totals 16 residues. V shed 6 bases and J 3 bases; nucleotides not matched to a gene: 14. The CDR3 loop reads CASSLEPGGDGYEQYF. The CDR3 DNA reads TGTGCCAGCAGCTTGGAACCAGGGGGTGATGGCTACGAGCAGTACTTC.

For this clone: Other DNA sequences in the sample encode the same CDR3. In DNA, the CDR3 is TGTGCCAGCAGCTTAACGAGTATGGACATTCAGTACTTC. As protein: CASSLTSMDIQYF. V gene TRBV7-3 combines with J gene TRBJ2-4; D not certain. This CDR3 is built from 13 residues. The V end was cut by 0 bases, the J end by 8 bases, with 8 bases between. CDR1 and CDR2 (germline): SGHTA, FQGTGA.

The rearrangement uses TRBV15 and TRBJ2-1; 13 bases are a match to TRBD2. In germline, CDR1 is LNHNV, CDR2 YYDKDF (reference sequence). V dropped 3 bases and J dropped 1; count of bases not matched to a gene: 9. There are 19 residues in the CDR3. The CDR3 DNA reads as TGTGCCACCAGCAGGGGCCAGACTAGCGGGAGGCTGTCCTACAATGAGCAGTTCTTC. It codes for CATSRGQTSGRLSYNEQFF. Combining the CDR3 with reference TRBV15 and TRBJ2-1 gives the whole variable domain DAMVIQNPRYQVTQFGKPVTLSCSQTLNHNVMYWYQQKSSQAPKLLFHYYDKDFNNEADTPDNFQSRRPNTSFCFLDIRSPGLGDTAMYLCATSRGQTSGRLSYNEQFFGPGTRLTVL.

This clone was seen a single time. The J gene is TRBJ2-5, the V gene TRBV7-7; TRBD2 agrees at 8 bases. The CDR3 sequence is 14 residues long. Trimming cost V 4 bases and J 4 bases; bases outside gene matches: 5. Germline CDR1 reads SSHAT; CDR2 reads FNYEAQ (reference sequence). The CDR3, as DNA: TGTGCCAGCAGCTCCGGGGGGGGTTCAGAGACCCAGTACTTC. Protein: CASSSGGGSETQYF.

The V and J genes are TRBV7-9 and TRBJ2-2; no definite D call. The CDR3 consists of 13 residues. The V end lost 1 base, the J end lost 6 bases, and 6 bases lay between the germline ends. Germline lookup yields CDR1 SEHNR and CDR2 FQNEAQ (reference sequence). The DNA for the CDR3 is TGTGCCAGCAGCTTAGTAGGACCCGGGGAGCTGTTTTTT. Translated: CASSLVGPGELFF.

This clone is medium-sized by share. The gene calls are TRBV7-8 and TRBJ1-3; D is unclear. V was trimmed by 2 bases and J by 4 bases, leaving 15 bases between them. Germline CDR1 is SGHVS and CDR2 is FQNEAQ. This CDR3 has 16 residues. CDR3 nucleotides: TGTGCCAGCAGCTTATTCCAGCACACGGACGGAAACACCATATATTTT. The encoded protein is CASSLFQHTDGNTIYF.

The chain links TRBV19 to TRBJ2-1; the match to TRBD2 covers 10 bases. The CDR3 sequence is 17 residues long. The germline V gene has CDR1 LNHDA and CDR2 SQIVND (reference sequence). J was trimmed by 6 bases and V by 6 bases; bases with no gene match: 14. CDR3 in DNA: TGTGCCAGTAGCGCCCTCCAGCGGGAGGGCCAAGGCAATGAGCAGTTCTTC. It codes for CASSALQREGQGNEQFF.

Ten or more counts support this clone. The V gene is TRBV6-1, the J gene TRBJ2-7; D is undetermined. CDR1 is MNHNS, CDR2 SASEGT, per germline. V lost 1 base and J lost 2, with 9 bases in between. The CDR3 covers 14 residues. CDR3 coding DNA: TGTGCCAGCAGTGAAGTTGGCCAGGCCTACGAGCAGTACTTC. Protein product: CASSEVGQAYEQYF.

The rearrangement uses TRBV7-3 and TRBJ1-2; D is unresolved. The germline V gene has CDR1 SGHTA and CDR2 FQGTGA. The CDR3 spans 13 residues. Trimming pared 0 bases from V and 3 bases from J, leaving 5 bases between. CDR3 sequence: CASSLTVDYGYTF. The CDR3 nucleotides read TGTGCCAGCAGCTTAACGGTGGACTATGGCTACACCTTC.

The chain combines TRBV6-5 with TRBJ2-1, with D maybe TRBD2 (5 bases). The CDR3 has 14 amino acids. With 2 bases removed from V and 7 bases from J, the gap between germline ends came to 12 bases. The V gene's germline CDR1 is MNHEY and CDR2 SVGAGI. CDR3 amino acids: CASSYAGDTNEQFF. The CDR3 nucleotides are TGTGCCAGCAGTTACGCCGGGGATACTAATGAGCAGTTCTTC.

There are a few counts of this clone. This chain connects TRBV19 to TRBJ2-1, with D tentatively TRBD2 (5 bases). The germline CDR1 and CDR2 sequences are LNHDA and SQIVND (reference sequence). This CDR3 comprises 14 residues. Trimming removed 6 bases at V and 7 bases at J, with 16 bases between. CDR3 residues: CASSPIFGVNEQFF. The CDR3 DNA sequence: TGTGCCAGTAGCCCAATCTTCGGGGTAAATGAGCAGTTCTTC.

This clone was counted once. This chain uses TRBV27 with TRBJ1-2; tentative D call: TRBD1 (6 bases). The V and J ends lost 6 bases and 3 bases respectively, with 17 bases between them. Germline CDR1 is MNHEY and CDR2 is SMNVEV (reference sequence). This CDR3 is built from 15 residues. CDR3 residues: CASSLSGTPHYGYTF. The CDR3 bases are TGTGCCAGCAGCCTATCCGGGACACCCCACTATGGCTACACCTTC.

The rearrangement links TRBV12-5 to TRBJ2-3; D is ambiguous. The length of the CDR3 is 15 residues. The V gene lost 6 bases and the J gene lost 1 base, with 14 bases spanning the gap. CDR1 LGHNT and CDR2 FRNRAP come from the germline V gene. CDR3 DNA: TGTGCTAGTGGCCTGAATTTGGTGGGCACAGATACGCAGTATTTT. This gives the protein CASGLNLVGTDTQYF.

The chain joins TRBV7-9 to TRBJ2-3; D is undetermined. CDR1 is SEHNR and CDR2 is FQNEAQ in the germline V gene (reference sequence). Trimming removed 3 bases at V and 4 bases at J, with 8 bases between. The CDR3 is 13 amino acids. The CDR3 protein is CASSFSPPDTQYF. CDR3 nucleotides: TGTGCCAGCAGCTTCTCCCCCCCAGATACGCAGTATTTT. Combining the CDR3 with reference TRBV7-9 and TRBJ2-3 gives the whole variable domain DTGVSQNPRHKITKRGQNVTFRCDPISEHNRLYWYRQTLGQGPEFLTYFQNEAQLEKSRLLSDRFSAERPKGSFSTLEIQRTEQGDSAMYLCASSFSPPDTQYFGPGTRLTVL.

This clone was observed a single time. The rearrangement links TRBV7-9 to TRBJ1-4, with TRBD1 matching over 8 bases. The germline V gene has CDR1 SEHNR and CDR2 FQNEAQ (reference sequence). V shed 5 bases, J shed 2 bases, and the junction held 4 bases outside the gene matches. This CDR3 has 15 residues. The CDR3 sequence is CASSPRTGTNEKLFF. DNA for the CDR3: TGTGCCAGCAGCCCGAGGACAGGGACTAATGAAAAACTGTTTTTT.

This chain joins TRBV7-9 and TRBJ1-2; 7 bases agree with TRBD1. V lost 1 base and J lost 3; bases outside the gene matches: 8. CDR3 length equals 16 residues. Germline V gives CDR1 SEHNR, CDR2 FQNEAQ (reference sequence). CDR3 region: CASSLVGGAGDYGYTF. The DNA of the CDR3 is TGTGCCAGCAGCTTAGTAGGGGGCGCGGGGGACTATGGCTACACCTTC.

The rearrangement uses TRBV19 and TRBJ1-4, with D possibly being TRBD1 (6 bases). CDR3 length: 16 residues. Deletions cut 3 bases from V and 2 bases from J, with 13 bases between. Germline V gene sequence: CDR1 LNHDA, CDR2 SQIVND (reference sequence). CDR3 bases: TGTGCCAGTAGTATCTCCCGGGGGGCTACTAATGAAAAACTGTTTTTT. Encoded protein: CASSISRGATNEKLFF.